The text below deals with one T cell receptor beta chain. The antigen remains undetermined. The data derive from a study of lymphopenia after photon versus proton radiotherapy. Whole-study results and caveats: Proton therapy kept repertoires fairly stable, unlike photons, which gained effector/memory cells. After the lymphocyte nadir, photon-treated repertoires showed oligoclonal expansion, especially of CD8+ Temra cells. Authors raise, but do not show, better survival with proton therapy.

Profiling relied on immunoSEQ multiplex PCR, and the TCRdb table lists in-frame clones only, not all of them. The sample shows approximately 80,000 clones, around 88% of them seen only once. The germline CDR1 and CDR2 sequences are MNHNY and SVGAGI (reference sequence). V lost 5 bases, J lost 7 bases, and 10 bases stayed unmatched. The CDR3 consists of 16 residues. The clonotype comes from a man aged 55-75 years with pancreatic cancer. The source material was peripheral blood, sampled from a patient treated with proton-based radiotherapy. This rearrangement joins TRBV6-6 to TRBJ2-1; 11 bases align to TRBD2. The CDR3 protein is CASSGGTSGRGNEQFF. CDR3 DNA sequence: TGTGCCAGCAGTGGAGGGACTAGCGGAAGAGGGAATGAGCAGTTCTTC.